This T cell receptor (beta chain) was identified during a study of Graves' ophthalmopathy and Graves' hyperthyroidism. This CDR3 has 14 amino acids. Per the germline V gene, CDR1 is MNHEY and CDR2 is SMNVEV (reference sequence). Amplification targeted the TCR beta CDR3 regions, with RNA transcripts as the source material. Scientists carried out first-round RT-PCR using HTBI primers and then a second-round multiplex PCR. One entry per CDR3 protein, called by TCRdb with MiXCR from the multiplex PCR reads. The sample carries around 400,000 distinct CDR3 sequences, roughly 21% recorded once. As for this clonotype: Mismatch with germline at one junction end may stem from a read error.

The TCR originated in a woman aged 18-29 years with stable Graves' hyperthyroidism. The rearrangement uses TRBV27 and TRBJ2-2; tentatively, D is TRBD2 (5 bases). Input material: peripheral blood. The chain's CDR3 is CASSLRLGTGELFF. As DNA, the CDR3 is TGTGCCAGCAGTTTAAGACTGGGCACCGGGGAGCTGTTTTTC.